This record covers a single T cell receptor beta chain. These data come from a study of OX40 agonist ivuxolimab in advanced cancers. Study-level information: Patients undergoing dose escalation presented with hepatocellular carcinoma, melanoma, renal cell or head and neck cancer.

Sequencing was performed with immunoSEQ multiplex PCR; in TCRdb, only in-frame clones are kept and a portion is missing. Altogether more than 50,000 clones are present, about 86% being singletons, with the ten largest covering over 0.7%. Germline V gene sequence: CDR1 MDHEN, CDR2 SYDVKM. After removal of 5 bases from V and 4 bases from J, the junction contained 1 base not matched to a gene. The CDR3 sequence is 13 residues long. This receptor was taken from an adult with an advanced solid tumor such as melanoma, head and neck, liver or kidney cancer. This rearrangement joins TRBV28 to TRBJ1-5, with 8 bases that match TRBD1. The source material was CD4+ or CD8+ T cells sorted from blood, sampled in a trial of the OX40 agonist ivuxolimab. The CDR3 DNA is TGTGCCAGCAGTCGGGACAGGAATCAGCCCCAGCATTTT. Its protein is CASSRDRNQPQHF.